The subject of this entry is one T cell receptor beta chain. Antigen unknown. This entry comes from a study of cytomegalovirus exposure and HLA in healthy donors. Regarding the study as a whole: There were about 160 TCR beta chains listed as cytomegalovirus-associated. Later on, a genetic analysis was performed. It linked a missense variant in DCLRE1C with V- and J-gene trimming of TCR beta. Sequencing had likely introduced a cluster of highly shared sequence variants as an artifact.

In the PCR, 60 Vbeta and 13 Jbeta primers were used. The method was immunoSEQ multiplex PCR; TCRdb's version includes in-frame clones alone and lacks a portion of them. The sample has 50,000 to 65,000 clones, approximately 75% seen once. The sequence came from a man aged 50 to 60 in good health and CMV-seropositive. The material sequenced was PBMCs.

Here the CDR3 reads CASSAAGGFTDTQYF. The CDR3 bases are TGTGCCAGCAGCGCGGCAGGGGGCTTCACAGATACGCAGTATTTT. V and J are TRBV9 and TRBJ2-3; TRBD1 aligns across 8 bases. The ends lost 3 bases at V and 2 bases at J; junction bases unmatched: 5. There are 15 residues in the CDR3. In germline, CDR1 is SGDLS, CDR2 YYNGEE. The full variable domain, rest sourced from reference TRBV9 and TRBJ2-3, is DSGVTQTPKHLITATGQRVTLRCSPRSGDLSVYWYQQSLDQGLQFLIQYYNGEERAKGNILERFSAQQFPDLHSELNLSSLELGDSALYFCASSAAGGFTDTQYFGPGTRLTVL.